These 9 T cell receptor beta chains came from one sample sequenced in a study of T cell repertoires in cytomegalovirus infection. MiXCR, run by TCRdb on the reads, gives a single entry per CDR3 protein. The repertoire holds fewer than 1,000,000 distinct CDR3 sequences, with about a third as singletons. Their antigen targets remain unknown. The specimen comprised cultured CD8+ T cells from PBMCs, sampled from culture after CMV antigen stimulation. All receptors come from a human donor in good health (CMV status not recorded). Some clones in this sample may be carry-over from other donors' samples.

The chain joins TRBV20-1 to TRBJ2-1; 9 nucleotides line up with TRBD2. Unmatched junction bases numbered 5, after V lost 0 bases and J lost 8 bases. The CDR3 is made up of 14 amino acids. CDR1 is DFQATT and CDR2 is SNEGSKA in the germline V gene (reference sequence). CDR3 sequence (DNA): TGCAGTGCTAGAGATGGAAGCGGGGGGCATGAGCAGTTCTTC. Translated, it gives CSARDGSGGHEQFF.

A note on this clonotype: Since a much larger clone is just one base distant, this may be a read error. The chain links TRBV7-2 to TRBJ2-3, with TRBD2 matching 8 bases. The V gene's germline CDR1 is SGHTA and CDR2 FQGNSA. The CDR3 has 16 residues. In DNA, the CDR3 is TGTGCCAGCAGCTTAGGAAAAGTCGGGGGGGCAGATATGCAGTATTTT. Translating it yields CASSLGKVGGADMQYF.

This clonotype appeared many times. J is TRBJ1-4 and V is TRBV7-9; 8 bases align to TRBD1. The V and J ends lost 3 bases and 7 bases, in that order; junction bases with no gene match: 10. This CDR3 spans 16 amino acids. CDR1 and CDR2 from the germline V gene are SEHNR and FQNEAQ (reference sequence). In nucleotides, the CDR3 is TGTGCCAGCAGCTTTCTAGATCGGACAGGGACTGAAAAACTGTTTTTT. Amino acids: CASSFLDRTGTEKLFF.

The chain joins TRBV6-6 to TRBJ1-2; D is undetermined. The germline V gene encodes CDR1 MNHNY and CDR2 SVGAGI (reference sequence). The CDR3 contains 14 residues. V dropped 2 bases and J dropped 1 base, with 8 bases sitting between them. The CDR3 loop is CASSYGRVNYGYTF. The CDR3 coding sequence is TGTGCCAGCAGTTACGGACGGGTTAACTATGGCTACACCTTC.

V is TRBV7-2 and J is TRBJ1-3; D is undetermined. The CDR3 totals 14 residues. V dropped 1 base and J dropped 3 bases, with 7 bases sitting between them. CDR1 is SGHTA and CDR2 is FQGNSA in the germline V gene. CDR3 in DNA: TGTGCCAGCAGCTTAGATGGTGGTGGAAACACCATATATTTT. Its translation: CASSLDGGGNTIYF.

The CDR3 protein is CASSIVLRDEQFF. DNA for the CDR3: TGTGCCAGTAGTATAGTCTTACGGGATGAGCAGTTCTTC. This chain connects TRBV19 to TRBJ2-1, with D unresolved. The CDR3 has 13 amino acids. Germline CDR1 LNHDA, CDR2 SQIVND (reference sequence). V lost 1 base to trimming and J lost 8 bases, with 9 bases between them.

The sample holds many counts of this clonotype. The CDR3 DNA is TGTGCCAGCAGTTTAAATTACTGGAATGAGCAGTTCTTC. This sequence encodes CASSLNYWNEQFF. V and J are TRBV12-3 or TRBV12-4 and TRBJ2-1; unclear D gene. The V end lost 2 bases, the J end lost 7 bases, and 9 bases lay between the germline ends. This CDR3 contains 13 residues.

The gene calls are TRBV27 and TRBJ1-6; tentatively, D is TRBD1 (6 bases). The CDR3 is 14 residues long. Trimming removed 10 bases at V and 9 bases at J, with 19 bases between. CDR1 is MNHEY and CDR2 is SMNVEV in the germline V gene (reference sequence). The CDR3 nucleotides read TGTGCCAACAGACTCGGGGGGGCGGCTTCACCCCTCCACTTT. Its translation is CANRLGGAASPLHF.

The rearrangement joins TRBV6-5 to TRBJ2-3, with D perhaps given as TRBD1 or TRBD2 (6 bases each). CDR1 and CDR2 (germline): MNHEY, SVGAGI. Trimming cost V 2 bases and J 2 bases, with 14 bases left between them. This CDR3 contains 16 residues. As DNA, the CDR3 is TGTGCCAGCAGTTACCCGAAGGGGGGTCTCACAGATACGCAGTATTTT. It specifies CASSYPKGGLTDTQYF.